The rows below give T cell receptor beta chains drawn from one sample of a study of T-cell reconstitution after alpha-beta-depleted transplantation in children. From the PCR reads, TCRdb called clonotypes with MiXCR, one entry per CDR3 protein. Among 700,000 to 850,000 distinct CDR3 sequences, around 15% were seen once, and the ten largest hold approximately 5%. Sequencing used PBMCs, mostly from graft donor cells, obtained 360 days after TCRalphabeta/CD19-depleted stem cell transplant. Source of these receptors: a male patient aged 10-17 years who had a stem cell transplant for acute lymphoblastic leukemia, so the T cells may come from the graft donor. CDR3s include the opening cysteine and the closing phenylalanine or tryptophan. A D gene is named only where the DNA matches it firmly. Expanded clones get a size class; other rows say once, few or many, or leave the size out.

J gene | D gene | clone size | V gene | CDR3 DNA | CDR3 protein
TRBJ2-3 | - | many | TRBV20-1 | TGCAGTGCTAGAGAGGGGGGCAGAACAGATACGCAGTATTTT | CSAREGGRTDTQYF
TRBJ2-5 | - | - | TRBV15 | TGTGCCACCAGCAGATACCCAGCGGGCTACCAAGAGACCCAGTACTTC | CATSRYPAGYQETQYF
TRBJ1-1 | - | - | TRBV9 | TGTGCCAGCAGCATGAGACCCCGGGGCAGGGCAGGGGACACTGAAGCTTTCTTT | CASSMRPRGRAGDTEAFF
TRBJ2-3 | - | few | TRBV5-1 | TGCGCCAGCAGCTTGGACCACCCAGATACGCAGTATTTT | CASSLDHPDTQYF
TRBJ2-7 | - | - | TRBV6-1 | TGTGCCAGCAGGACTGGACGGAGCTCCTACGAGCAGTACTTC | CASRTGRSSYEQYF
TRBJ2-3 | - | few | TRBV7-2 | TGTGCCAGCAGCACTGGGAGGAGCACAGATACGCAGTATTTT | CASSTGRSTDTQYF
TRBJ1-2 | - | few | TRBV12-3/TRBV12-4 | TGTGCCAGCAGTTCCGAGATTTGGGGGGACTATGGCTACACCTTC | CASSSEIWGDYGYTF
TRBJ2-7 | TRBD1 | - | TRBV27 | TGTGCCAGCAGTTGGACAGGGGTAAGGGTTAGCGAGCAGTACTTC | CASSWTGVRVSEQYF
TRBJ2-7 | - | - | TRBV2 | TGTGCCAGCAGTGAAGGGTCCGCGGGGGCGCCCCACGAGCAGTACTTC | CASSEGSAGAPHEQYF
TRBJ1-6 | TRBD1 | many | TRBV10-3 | TGTGCCATCAGTGAACAGGGGGTAAATTCACCCCTCCACTTT | CAISEQGVNSPLHF
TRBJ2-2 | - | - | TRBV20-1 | TGCAGCTCCAAAGCCACCGGGGAGCTGTTTTTT | CSSKATGELFF
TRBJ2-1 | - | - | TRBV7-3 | TGTGCCAGCAGACGCCTGGGGCATAGGGACAATGAGCAGTTCTTC | CASRRLGHRDNEQFF
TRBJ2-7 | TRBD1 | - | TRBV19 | TGTGCCAGTAGTCTCGCCGGGGACAGCGAGCAGTACTTC | CASSLAGDSEQYF
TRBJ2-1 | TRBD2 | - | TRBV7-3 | TGTGCCAGCAGCTCGGGACTAGCAGACTCCTACAATGAGCAGTTCTTC | CASSSGLADSYNEQFF
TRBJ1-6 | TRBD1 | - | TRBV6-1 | TGTGCCAGCACCGGGACAGCCTATAATTCACCCCTCCACTTT | CASTGTAYNSPLHF
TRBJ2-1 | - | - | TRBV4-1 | TGCGCCAGCAGCCTCGGAGGCCTCAGGGGAGCTTACAATGAGCAGTTCTTC | CASSLGGLRGAYNEQFF
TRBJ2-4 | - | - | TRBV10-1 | TGCGCCAGCAGTCGGACATCGGGAAACATTCAGTACTTC | CASSRTSGNIQYF
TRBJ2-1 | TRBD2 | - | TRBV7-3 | TGTGCCAGCAGCTTACCGGGACTAGCGGGAGCAGGGGATGAGCAGTTCTTC | CASSLPGLAGAGDEQFF
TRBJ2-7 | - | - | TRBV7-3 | TGTGCCAGCAGCTTACAAAGAGACTCCTACGAGCAGTACTTC | CASSLQRDSYEQYF
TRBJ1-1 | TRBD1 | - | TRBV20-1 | TGCAGTGCTAGAGCAACTGGGACAGGGTCTCTGGGGGCTTTCTTT | CSARATGTGSLGAFF
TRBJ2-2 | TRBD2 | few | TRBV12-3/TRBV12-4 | TGTGCCAGCAGTTCCGGGACTACTTCGTCCGGGGAGCTGTTTTTT | CASSSGTTSSGELFF
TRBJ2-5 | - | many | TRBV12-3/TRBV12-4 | TGTGCCAGCAGGACCTCTGGAGGGGGGGAGACCCAGTACTTC | CASRTSGGGETQYF
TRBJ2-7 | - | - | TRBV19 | TGTGCCAGTAGCCCAATGGTCGTGACAGGTTCGGAGGAGCAGTACTTC | CASSPMVVTGSEEQYF
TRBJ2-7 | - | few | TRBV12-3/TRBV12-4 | TGTGCCAGTGGTGCCGGGTTATTCCACGAGCAGTACTTC | CASGAGLFHEQYF
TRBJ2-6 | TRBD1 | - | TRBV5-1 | TGCGCCAGCAGCCTTGGACAGGGGGTGAACTCTGGGGCCAACGTCCTGACTTTC | CASSLGQGVNSGANVLTF